The 26 T cell receptor beta chains presented below share a single source sample, sequenced in a study of cytomegalovirus exposure and HLA in healthy donors. The PCR employed 60 Vbeta primers together with 13 Jbeta primers. Assay used: immunoSEQ multiplex PCR; TCRdb lists only in-frame clones, some missing. This table holds about 80,000 clones, approximately 66% found once. Sequenced material: PBMCs. The receptors were gathered from a male donor in good health and CMV-seropositive.

The CDR3 DNA follows: TGCGCCAGCAGCTTGGAACTGGGGGGAGCACCTGGGCAGTACTTC. It codes for CASSLELGGAPGQYF. The chain uses TRBV5-1 and TRBJ2-7, with D perhaps TRBD2 (6 bases). V gave up 0 bases and J gave up 9 bases, with 19 bases separating them. The CDR3 is 15 amino acids. Germline V gene lookup returns CDR1 SGHRS and CDR2 YFSETQ.

There are a few counts of this clone. The chain joins TRBV6-1 to TRBJ2-2; D gene ambiguous. Trimming stripped 8 bases from V and 5 bases from J, with 12 bases between. Looked up from germline, CDR1 is MNHNS and CDR2 is SASEGT. The CDR3 covers 13 residues. The CDR3 region has the DNA TGTGCCAGCGAAGACCACGGGACCGGGGAGCTGTTTTTT. Translated, it gives CASEDHGTGELFF.

J is TRBJ2-3 and V is TRBV30; 15 bases fit TRBD2. Losses at the gene ends were 8 bases for V and 5 bases for J; bases not matched to a gene: 2. Germline lookup yields CDR1 GTSNPN and CDR2 SVGIG (reference sequence). CDR3 length: 13 amino acids. CDR3 nucleotides: TGTGCCAGGGGACTAGCGGGGGGAGATACGCAGTATTTT. Translating it yields CARGLAGGDTQYF.

This chain connects TRBV7-2 to TRBJ2-7, with D possibly TRBD2 on 5 matching bases. The CDR3 runs to 16 residues. Germline V gives CDR1 SGHTA, CDR2 FQGNSA. The germline V and J ends were trimmed by 5 bases and 5 bases, with 22 bases remaining between them. The CDR3 loop is CASSPIPERLVNEQYF. The CDR3 coding sequence is TGTGCCAGCAGCCCAATACCGGAGCGGCTAGTCAACGAGCAGTACTTC.

The chain couples TRBV7-9 to TRBJ1-1; D is unresolved. CDR3 length equals 14 residues. V gave up 2 bases and J gave up 4 bases, with 11 bases separating them. The germline V gene has CDR1 SEHNR and CDR2 FQNEAQ (reference sequence). DNA for the CDR3: TGTGCCAGCAGCTTAAATTTTGGGAGCACTGAAGCTTTCTTT. Protein sequence: CASSLNFGSTEAFF.

The chain uses TRBV29-1 and TRBJ2-7; D may be TRBD1 (5 bases). The V end lost 3 bases, the J end lost 4 bases, and 13 bases lay between the germline ends. The CDR3 is 13 residues long. Germline loops: CDR1 SQVTM, CDR2 ANQGSEA. CDR3: CSVEGQGLYEQYF. As DNA, the CDR3 is TGCAGCGTTGAGGGGCAGGGTTTGTACGAGCAGTACTTC.

This clone was counted a few times. At the DNA level, this CDR3 is encoded by other sequences in the same sample as well. The V call is TRBV7-9, the J call TRBJ1-5; D may be TRBD1 (6 bases). With 3 bases removed from V and 6 bases from J, the gap between germline ends came to 9 bases. The CDR3 extends over 13 amino acids. The germline gives CDR1 SEHNR, CDR2 FQNEAQ (reference sequence). In DNA form, the CDR3 reads TGTGCCAGCAGCTTGGGAGGGGGTCAGCCCCAGCATTTT. Residues: CASSLGGGQPQHF.

The chain joins TRBV27 to TRBJ1-1, with unresolved D. From germline, CDR1 is MNHEY and CDR2 SMNVEV (reference sequence). This CDR3 is built from 13 residues. With 3 bases removed from V and 4 bases from J, the gap between germline ends came to 9 bases. The CDR3 nucleotides are TGTGCCAGCAGTTTTTTGGAGGGCACTGAAGCTTTCTTT. It yields the protein CASSFLEGTEAFF.

The rearrangement joins TRBV7-8 to TRBJ2-5; 10 bases are shared with TRBD2. Unmatched junction bases numbered 3, after V lost 5 bases and J lost 0 bases. The CDR3 covers 15 residues. In germline, CDR1 is SGHVS, CDR2 FQNEAQ. CDR3 amino acids: CASSQGLADQETQYF. The CDR3 DNA follows: TGTGCCAGCAGCCAAGGACTAGCGGACCAAGAGACCCAGTACTTC.

This clone was counted a single time. The chain recombines TRBV19 with TRBJ1-5; the D is unclear. Trimming took 10 bases from V and 4 from J, leaving 14 bases between them. CDR1 is LNHDA and CDR2 is SQIVND in the germline V gene (reference sequence). The CDR3 has 13 amino acids. The CDR3 region has the DNA TGTGCCATTTCCCGGGGAAATAATCAGCCCCAGCATTTT. This gives the protein CAISRGNNQPQHF.

The chain is built from TRBV28 and TRBJ1-1, with D uncertain. The CDR3 extends over 15 amino acids. Germline V CDR1 and CDR2: MDHEN, SYDVKM. Trimming cost V 0 bases and J 0 bases, with 8 bases left between them. The CDR3 spells CASSLWRRMNTEAFF. CDR3 in DNA: TGTGCCAGCAGTTTATGGAGGCGGATGAACACTGAAGCTTTCTTT.

The gene calls are TRBV28 and TRBJ1-2; D is uncertain. The germline CDR1 and CDR2 sequences are MDHEN and SYDVKM. This CDR3 contains 14 residues. V lost 6 bases, J lost 6 bases, and 17 bases lay in between. CDR3 nucleotides: TGTGCCAGCAGCCAAGCTGGACTCCCGCATGGCTACACCTTC. Protein: CASSQAGLPHGYTF.

The chain employs TRBV29-1 and TRBJ2-5; unclear D gene. The germline V gene encodes CDR1 SQVTM and CDR2 ANQGSEA. With 4 bases removed from V and 5 bases from J, the gap between germline ends came to 8 bases. The CDR3 loop spans 11 amino acids. The CDR3 coding sequence is TGCAGCGTTGCGGGTACGGAGACCCAGTACTTC. This translates into CSVAGTETQYF.

The genes are TRBV9 and TRBJ1-1, with D unresolved. The CDR3 covers 15 residues. Trimming took 0 bases from V and 11 from J, leaving 20 bases between them. CDR1 is SGDLS, CDR2 YYNGEE, per germline. CDR3: CASSVDGSLDRRAFF. In DNA form, the CDR3 reads TGTGCCAGCAGCGTAGATGGGTCCCTGGATCGGCGGGCTTTCTTT.

This clone was seen a few times. The rearrangement joins TRBV7-6 to TRBJ2-1; the match to TRBD2 covers 8 bases. V lost 1 base and J lost 2; bases outside the gene matches: 4. CDR3 length equals 16 residues. Looked up from germline, CDR1 is SGHVS and CDR2 is FNYEAQ. This chain's CDR3 is CASSLEIAGPYNEQFF. The CDR3, as DNA: TGTGCCAGCAGCTTAGAGATAGCGGGGCCCTACAATGAGCAGTTCTTC. Drawing the rest from reference TRBV7-6 and TRBJ2-1, the complete variable domain is GAGVSQSPRYKVTKRGQDVALRCDPISGHVSLYWYRQALGQGPEFLTYFNYEAQQDKSGLPNDRFSAERPEGSISTLTIQRTEQRDSAMYRCASSLEIAGPYNEQFFGPGTRLTVL.

V gene TRBV28 combines with J gene TRBJ1-1, with TRBD1 identical over 9 bases. The germline V gene encodes CDR1 MDHEN and CDR2 SYDVKM. With 1 base clipped from V and 5 bases from J, the junction kept 8 bases outside the gene matches. The CDR3 length is 16 residues. The CDR3, as DNA: TGTGCCAGCAGTTTATTACAGGGGGCCGGGAGAACTGAAGCTTTCTTT. Translated: CASSLLQGAGRTEAFF. Variable domain in full (rest from reference TRBV28 and TRBJ1-1): DVKVTQSSRYLVKRTGEKVFLECVQDMDHENMFWYRQDPGLGLRLIYFSYDVKMKEKGDIPEGYSVSREKKERFSLILESASTNQTSMYLCASSLLQGAGRTEAFFGQGTRLTVV.

This chain joins TRBV23-1 and TRBJ2-7; a weak D match, TRBD1 (5 bases). TRBV23-1 is noted as an ORF with a role that remains uncertain. The CDR3 sequence is 14 residues long. Deletions cut 4 bases from V and 3 bases from J, with 13 bases between. This chain's CDR3 is CASSPSRDSYEQYF. CDR3 in DNA: TGCGCCAGCAGTCCTTCTCGCGACAGCTACGAGCAGTACTTC.

The V call is TRBV29-1, the J call TRBJ1-5; possibly TRBD1 for D (6 bases). V gave up 8 bases and J gave up 3 bases, with 11 bases separating them. The CDR3 loop spans 12 amino acids. From germline, CDR1 is SQVTM and CDR2 ANQGSEA. The CDR3 bases are TGCAGCCGGACAGAAGTCAATCAGCCCCAGCATTTT. Amino acids: CSRTEVNQPQHF.

The chain has TRBV18 and TRBJ1-3; D unclear. This CDR3 spans 13 amino acids. V lost 3 bases and J 4 bases, leaving 7 bases between the germline ends. Germline V CDR1 and CDR2: KGHSH, LQKENI. The CDR3 region has the DNA TGTGCCAGCTCACCTGACTTAGGAAACACCATATATTTT. It encodes CASSPDLGNTIYF.

There are a few counts of this clone. The chain is built from TRBV7-3 and TRBJ2-3, with TRBD2 matching over 8 bases. The CDR3 runs to 13 residues. V was clipped by 2 bases and J by 5 bases; unmatched bases: 0. Germline V lookup: CDR1 SGHTA, CDR2 FQGTGA. The CDR3 nucleotides read TGTGCCAGCAGCTTACGGGAGGGAGATACGCAGTATTTT. The encoded protein is CASSLREGDTQYF.

The chain has TRBV7-9 and TRBJ1-5; a possible D gene is TRBD1 (6 bases). Trimming pared 3 bases from V and 1 base from J, leaving 7 bases between. CDR3 length equals 14 residues. From germline, CDR1 is SEHNR and CDR2 FQNEAQ (reference sequence). The CDR3 nucleotides are TGTGCCAGCAGCTTCCAGGGGAGCAATCAGCCCCAGCATTTT. Translating it yields CASSFQGSNQPQHF.

The chain uses TRBV6-1 and TRBJ2-1, with 12 bases matching TRBD2. Trimming cost V 2 bases and J 4 bases; bases outside gene matches: 0. Germline V gene sequence: CDR1 MNHNS, CDR2 SASEGT. This CDR3 has 15 residues. CDR3 protein: CASSELAGGYNEQFF. The CDR3 region has the DNA TGTGCCAGCAGTGAACTAGCGGGGGGGTACAATGAGCAGTTCTTC.

This chain joins TRBV27 and TRBJ2-7; 13 bases align to TRBD2. The CDR3 is 16 amino acids. Germline lookup yields CDR1 MNHEY and CDR2 SMNVEV (reference sequence). With V trimmed by 7 bases and J by 4 bases, 10 bases remained unmatched. CDR3 protein: CASTPGLAGPFYEQYF. In DNA form, the CDR3 reads TGTGCCAGCACCCCGGGACTAGCGGGACCCTTTTACGAGCAGTACTTC.

This chain links TRBV2 with TRBJ1-1; D not certain. The CDR3 length is 14 residues. CDR1 is SNHLY and CDR2 is FYNNEI in the germline V gene. The V gene lost 2 bases and the J gene lost 8 bases, with 15 bases spanning the gap. The chain's CDR3 is CASSEIGLGVEAFF. The DNA of the CDR3 is TGTGCCAGCAGTGAAATTGGCCTAGGTGTCGAAGCTTTCTTT.

The CDR3 loop is CASSLGLGQGGNEKLFF. CDR3 nucleotide sequence: TGCGCCAGCAGCTTGGGTCTAGGGCAGGGAGGTAATGAAAAACTGTTTTTT. V gene TRBV5-1 combines with J gene TRBJ1-4; D is perhaps TRBD1 (5 bases). V was cut by 0 bases and J by 4 bases, with 16 bases left in between. CDR1 is SGHRS, CDR2 YFSETQ, per germline. CDR3 length equals 17 residues. Full variable domain (remainder filled in from reference TRBV5-1 and TRBJ1-4): KAGVTQTPRYLIKTRGQQVTLSCSPISGHRSVSWYQQTPGQGLQFLFEYFSETQRNKGNFPGRFSGRQFSNSRSEMNVSTLELGDSALYLCASSLGLGQGGNEKLFFGSGTQLSVL.

This sequence joins TRBV14 and TRBJ2-7, with 8 bases lining up with TRBD1. Germline V lookup: CDR1 SGHDN, CDR2 FVKESK. The CDR3 is made up of 16 amino acids. V gave up 3 bases and J gave up 3 bases; unmatched junction bases: 10. The CDR3 DNA follows: TGTGCCAGCAGCCAGAGACAGGGGCGAACCGACTACGAGCAGTACTTC. This encodes CASSQRQGRTDYEQYF.